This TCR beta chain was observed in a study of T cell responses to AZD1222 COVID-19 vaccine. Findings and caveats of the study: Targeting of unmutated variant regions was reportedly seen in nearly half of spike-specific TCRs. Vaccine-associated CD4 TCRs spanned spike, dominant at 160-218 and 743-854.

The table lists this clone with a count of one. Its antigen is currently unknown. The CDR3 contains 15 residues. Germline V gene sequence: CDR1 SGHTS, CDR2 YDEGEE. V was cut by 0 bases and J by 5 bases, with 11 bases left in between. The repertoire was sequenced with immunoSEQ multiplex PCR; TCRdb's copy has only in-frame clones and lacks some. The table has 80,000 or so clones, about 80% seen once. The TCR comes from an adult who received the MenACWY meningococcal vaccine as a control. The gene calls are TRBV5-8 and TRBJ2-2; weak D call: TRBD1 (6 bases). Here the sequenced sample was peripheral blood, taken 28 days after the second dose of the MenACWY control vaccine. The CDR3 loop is CASSLVRGRTGELFF. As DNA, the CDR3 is TGTGCCAGCAGCTTGGTCAGGGGTCGGACCGGGGAGCTGTTTTTT. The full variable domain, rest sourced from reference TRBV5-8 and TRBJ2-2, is EAGVTQSPTHLIKTRGQQATLRCSPISGHTSVYWYQQALGLGLQFLLWYDEGEERNRGNFPPRFSGRQFPNYSSELNVNALELEDSALYLCASSLVRGRTGELFFGEGSRLTVL.